The clone carrying this T cell receptor (beta chain) was seen a handful of times. Antigen: not known. Making use of molecular barcodes, quantitative 5'-RACE generated TCR beta libraries. TCRdb independently ran MiXCR on the 5' RACE reads; one entry per CDR3 protein. Seen here are more than 650,000 distinct CDR3 sequences, about 11% observed once, and the top ten hold about 0.5%. This sample stems from a study of CD8 T cells in ankylosing spondylitis. Study outcomes and limitations: Disease-linked clones reportedly showed significant enrichment in matched ankylosing spondylitis synovial fluid. What seemed typical of ankylosing spondylitis blood was a TCR beta motif built from eight highly homologous variants. As for the disease-linked clones, they showed a CD8+ phenotype and occurred at relatively low frequencies in peripheral blood. Earlier work had already found some motif variants in reactive arthritis synovial fluid and blood.

The sequenced sample was blood, either unsorted or a sorted T cell fraction (not recorded which). The TCR comes from a male donor with ankylosing spondylitis.

This chain's CDR3 is CASSQVVSGGTYNEQFF. The CDR3 bases are TGCGCCAGCAGCCAGGTGGTATCCGGCGGGACCTACAATGAGCAGTTCTTC. The chain is built from TRBV5-1 and TRBJ2-1; possibly TRBD2 for D (6 bases). The CDR3 covers 17 residues. Germline-derived CDR1 and CDR2 are SGHRS and YFSETQ. The V and J ends lost 4 bases and 2 bases respectively, with 19 bases between them.